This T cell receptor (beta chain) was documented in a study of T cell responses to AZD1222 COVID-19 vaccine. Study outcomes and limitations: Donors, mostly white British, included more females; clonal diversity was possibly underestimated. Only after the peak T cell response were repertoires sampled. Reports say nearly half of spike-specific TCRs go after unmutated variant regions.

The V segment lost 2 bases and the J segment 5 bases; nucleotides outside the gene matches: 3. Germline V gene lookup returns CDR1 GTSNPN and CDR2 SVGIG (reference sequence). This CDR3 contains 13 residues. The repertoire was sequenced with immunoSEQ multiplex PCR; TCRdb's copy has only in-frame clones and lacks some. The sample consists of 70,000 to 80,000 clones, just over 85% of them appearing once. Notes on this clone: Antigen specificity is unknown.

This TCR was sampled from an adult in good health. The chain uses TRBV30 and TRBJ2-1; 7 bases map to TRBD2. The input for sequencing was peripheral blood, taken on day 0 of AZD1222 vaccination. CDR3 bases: TGTGCCTGGAGTCCGGGGGGACACAATGAGCAGTTCTTC. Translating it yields CAWSPGGHNEQFF.